These 21 T cell receptor beta chains were sequenced from one sample in a study of T cell responses to AZD1222 COVID-19 vaccine. Here immunoSEQ multiplex PCR was the method, and the copy in TCRdb shows in-frame clones only, minus some. The table includes around 99,000 clones, 92% detected once. Material: peripheral blood, obtained 28 days after the second AZD1222 dose. Source of these receptors: an adult who received the AZD1222 COVID-19 vaccine.

This clone was counted only a few times. This chain connects TRBV30 to TRBJ2-3; TRBD1 matches 9 bases. V lost 0 bases and J lost 4; bases outside the gene matches: 8. Per the germline V gene, CDR1 is GTSNPN and CDR2 is SVGIG (reference sequence). The CDR3 runs 16 residues. The CDR3: CAWSVPPGQGSDTQYF. The DNA of the CDR3 is TGTGCCTGGAGTGTACCCCCGGGACAGGGCTCAGATACGCAGTATTTT.

V and J are TRBV6-2 or TRBV6-3 and TRBJ2-2, with a possible D match to TRBD1 (6 bases). Germline lookup yields CDR1 MNHEY and CDR2 SVGEGT. V lost 6 bases to trimming and J lost 4 bases, with 18 bases between them. The CDR3 is 16 amino acids. The CDR3: CASSPGTGWATGELFF. The DNA of the CDR3 is TGTGCCAGCAGCCCAGGTACAGGGTGGGCCACCGGGGAGCTGTTTTTT.

This rearrangement joins TRBV7-9 to TRBJ1-3; D call uncertain. Germline V CDR1 and CDR2: SEHNR, FQNEAQ (reference sequence). The CDR3 consists of 15 residues. The V gene lost 3 bases and the J gene lost 0 bases, with 9 bases spanning the gap. The CDR3 spells CASSLPGNSGNTIYF. CDR3 DNA: TGTGCCAGCAGCTTGCCCGGGAACTCTGGAAACACCATATATTTT.

CDR3 sequence: CASERLAASGQFF. The DNA of the CDR3 is TGTGCCAGCGAAAGACTAGCGGCTTCGGGGCAGTTCTTC. The chain couples TRBV2 to TRBJ2-1; 9 bases match TRBD2. V lost 8 bases and J lost 12; bases outside the gene matches: 11. The CDR3 is made up of 13 amino acids. The germline V gene has CDR1 SNHLY and CDR2 FYNNEI.

This chain connects TRBV7-9 to TRBJ2-3; D possibly matches TRBD1 or TRBD2 (5 bases each). This CDR3 contains 16 residues. The ends were cut back, 5 bases at V and 4 bases at J, with 19 bases in the middle. Germline V CDR1 and CDR2: SEHNR, FQNEAQ (reference sequence). The CDR3 region has the DNA TGTGCCAGCAGCGTGACAGCCGGGACGGGGCCAGATACGCAGTATTTT. This translates into CASSVTAGTGPDTQYF.

The V call is TRBV30, the J call TRBJ2-1; D remains unclear. With 0 bases removed from V and 7 bases from J, the gap between germline ends came to 1 base. Per the germline V gene, CDR1 is GTSNPN and CDR2 is SVGIG (reference sequence). The CDR3 covers 10 residues. The CDR3: CAWSVNEQFF. In nucleotides, the CDR3 is TGTGCCTGGAGTGTGAATGAGCAGTTCTTC.

This clone has just one count. The chain joins TRBV12-5 to TRBJ1-1, with D perhaps matching TRBD1 (5 bases). Trimming shortened V by 3 bases and J by 6 bases, and 8 bases separated the two germline ends. CDR3 length equals 12 residues. From germline, CDR1 is LGHNT and CDR2 FRNRAP. Here the CDR3 DNA reads TGTGCTAGTGGTTTTGGGGGAGCTGAAGCTTTCTTT. Amino acid sequence: CASGFGGAEAFF.

This clone was seen once. This chain connects TRBV5-1 to TRBJ2-3; D is tentatively TRBD1 or TRBD2 (6 bases each). Germline lookup yields CDR1 SGHRS and CDR2 YFSETQ. This CDR3 region has 18 residues. The V end was cut by 3 bases, the J end by 4 bases, with 24 bases between. DNA of the CDR3: TGCGCCAGCAGCTCGCTCGAGGGCCGCGGTAGGGGGGCAGATACGCAGTATTTT. Protein: CASSSLEGRGRGADTQYF.

This chain links TRBV5-5 with TRBJ1-1, with 9 bases lining up with TRBD1. Germline V gene lookup returns CDR1 SGHKS and CDR2 YYEKEE (reference sequence). This CDR3 region has 14 residues. With 3 bases clipped from V and 5 bases from J, the junction kept 5 bases outside the gene matches. The CDR3 loop is CASSWGQGATEAFF. The CDR3 DNA is TGTGCCAGCAGCTGGGGACAGGGTGCTACTGAAGCTTTCTTT.

The chain couples TRBV14 to TRBJ1-2; a possible D gene is TRBD1 (6 bases). Germline V gene lookup returns CDR1 SGHDN and CDR2 FVKESK. This CDR3 has 15 amino acids. The V end lost 5 bases, the J end lost 0 bases, and 13 bases lay between the germline ends. The CDR3 here is CASSRTDRSNYGYTF. Written as DNA, the CDR3 is TGTGCCAGCAGCAGAACGGACAGATCTAACTATGGCTACACCTTC.

The gene calls are TRBV12-5 and TRBJ2-7, with a tentative D call TRBD1 (6 bases). Per the germline V gene, CDR1 is LGHNT and CDR2 is FRNRAP. V lost 0 bases to trimming and J lost 1 base, with 28 bases between them. The CDR3 covers 21 residues. The chain's CDR3 is CASGLVPTGLFVEAKSYEQYF. The DNA for the CDR3 is TGTGCTAGTGGTTTGGTACCAACAGGGCTGTTCGTTGAGGCAAAATCCTACGAGCAGTACTTC. The entire variable domain, with the rest obtained from reference TRBV12-5 and TRBJ2-7, is as follows: DARVTQTPRHKVTEMGQEVTMRCQPILGHNTVFWYRQTMMQGLELLAYFRNRAPLDDSGMPKDRFSAEMPDATLATLKIQPSEPRDSAVYFCASGLVPTGLFVEAKSYEQYFGPGTRLTVT.

The rearrangement links TRBV19 to TRBJ1-3; D unclear. Germline assignment: CDR1 LNHDA and CDR2 SQIVND (reference sequence). The CDR3 extends over 14 amino acids. V was pared by 3 bases and J by 0 bases, with 6 bases between. CDR3 coding DNA: TGTGCCAGTAGTATTGCGGCCTCTGGAAACACCATATATTTT. Amino acids: CASSIAASGNTIYF.

This sequence joins TRBV3-1 (or the pseudogene TRBV3-2) and TRBJ2-2; TRBD1 matches at 7 bases. This CDR3 spans 14 amino acids. V gave up 6 bases and J gave up 6 bases; unmatched junction bases: 7. Per the germline V gene, CDR1 is LGHDT and CDR2 is YNNKEL (reference sequence). The CDR3 DNA reads TGTGCCAGCAGTCCGACAGGGTCCGCCGGGGAGCTGTTTTTT. Protein: CASSPTGSAGELFF.

The chain has TRBV19 and TRBJ2-6; D is undetermined. V was clipped by 0 bases and J by 0 bases, with 6 bases between them. The germline V gene has CDR1 LNHDA and CDR2 SQIVND (reference sequence). The CDR3 has 16 residues. CDR3 nucleotide sequence: TGTGCCAGTAGTATAGAATTCCCCTCTGGGGCCAACGTCCTGACTTTC. Its protein is CASSIEFPSGANVLTF.

This sequence joins TRBV9 and TRBJ2-1; TRBD1 is a possible D gene (6 bases). Trimming removed 1 base at V and 5 bases at J, with 22 bases between. Germline CDR1 reads SGDLS; CDR2 reads YYNGEE. The CDR3 covers 18 residues. In nucleotides, the CDR3 is TGTGCCAGCAGCGTACGGCCCAACAGGGCCCCCTTAAACAATGAGCAGTTCTTC. Protein: CASSVRPNRAPLNNEQFF.

This chain joins TRBV4-3 and TRBJ1-2; D unclear. The CDR3 is 18 amino acids. Germline V gene sequence: CDR1 LGHNA, CDR2 YSLEER. The V and J ends lost 0 bases and 4 bases respectively, with 21 bases between them. CDR3 DNA sequence: TGCGCCAGCAGCCAAGATCTTGGGGTTACCCGCCAAGGCTATGGCTACACCTTC. Translation: CASSQDLGVTRQGYGYTF.

The V and J genes are TRBV5-1 and TRBJ2-5, with D possibly matching TRBD2 (7 bases). The CDR3 is made up of 17 amino acids. Germline V gives CDR1 SGHRS, CDR2 YFSETQ. V was cut by 7 bases and J by 2 bases, with 24 bases left in between. The CDR3 DNA sequence: TGCGCCAGCCGCGTTTCAGCGGGACCTAGGGGGCAAGAGACCCAGTACTTC. Translating it yields CASRVSAGPRGQETQYF.

This rearrangement joins TRBV7-9 to TRBJ1-2; D is perhaps TRBD1 (5 bases). Germline CDR1 is SEHNR and CDR2 is FQNEAQ (reference sequence). Trimming removed 5 bases at V and 0 bases at J, with 19 bases between. CDR3 length: 17 residues. CDR3: CASSAKSGISTNYGYTF. The CDR3 DNA follows: TGTGCCAGCAGCGCAAAATCAGGGATTTCAACTAACTATGGCTACACCTTC.

V is TRBV7-2 and J is TRBJ1-1; D ambiguous. This CDR3 spans 15 amino acids. V was clipped by 5 bases and J by 4 bases, with 17 bases between them. Germline V lookup: CDR1 SGHTA, CDR2 FQGNSA. This CDR3 is CASSPDPELGTEAFF. CDR3 sequence (DNA): TGTGCCAGCAGCCCGGACCCGGAGTTGGGCACTGAAGCTTTCTTT.

The V call is TRBV5-6, the J call TRBJ2-1, with 7 bases identical to TRBD1. The CDR3 is made up of 13 amino acids. The V segment lost 3 bases and the J segment 8 bases; nucleotides outside the gene matches: 5. The germline V gene has CDR1 SGHDT and CDR2 YYEEEE. The CDR3 DNA reads as TGTGCCAGCAGCTCGGACAGGAGCGATGAGCAGTTCTTC. Translation gives CASSSDRSDEQFF.

The genes are TRBV7-6 and TRBJ1-5; 11 bases are shared with TRBD1. CDR3 length: 17 residues. V lost 4 bases and J lost 0; bases outside the gene matches: 5. The germline gives CDR1 SGHVS, CDR2 FNYEAQ. The CDR3, as DNA: TGTGCCAGCAGCTCGGGACAGGGGGTTTTTAGCAATCAGCCCCAGCATTTT. Translating gives CASSSGQGVFSNQPQHF.